What follows are 30 T cell receptor beta chains derived from one specimen sequenced in a study of T-cell memory formation after mild COVID-19. MiXCR, run by TCRdb on the 5' RACE reads, gives a single entry per CDR3 protein. The table shows roughly 250,000 distinct CDR3 sequences, with 16% occurring only once. The sample was PBMCs or a T cell subset sorted from them (not recorded which). The receptors originated from a young man who had mild COVID-19 (a few samples of this study predate the infection). Cell type and time point are not known.

This clonotype was counted between two and nine times. V gene TRBV28 combines with J gene TRBJ2-2; D may be TRBD1 or TRBD2 (5 bases each). V was cut by 7 bases and J by 7 bases, with 13 bases left in between. This CDR3 spans 13 amino acids. Germline CDR1 and CDR2: MDHEN and SYDVKM. The CDR3: CASTPGTGGELFF. CDR3 in DNA: TGTGCCAGCACCCCCGGGACCGGCGGGGAGCTGTTTTTT.

This clonotype was seen a handful of times. V and J are TRBV29-1 and TRBJ1-1; D not certain. Germline V gene lookup returns CDR1 SQVTM and CDR2 ANQGSEA. The CDR3 extends over 10 amino acids. The CDR3 nucleotides read TGCAGTGTAAGCAGTGTTGAAGCTTTCTTT. Translating gives CSVSSVEAFF.

This clonotype was seen more than once but under ten times. The chain employs TRBV7-9 and TRBJ2-2; D possibly corresponds to TRBD1 (6 bases). This CDR3 spans 16 amino acids. Germline loops: CDR1 SEHNR, CDR2 FQNEAQ (reference sequence). The CDR3 DNA reads TGTGCTATTCAGAACCTAAGGGCAGGACAGACCGGGGAGCTGTTTTTT. It translates to CAIQNLRAGQTGELFF.

The V call is TRBV5-1, the J call TRBJ2-1, with 10 bases fitting TRBD2. The trim removed 4 bases at V and 4 bases at J, leaving 5 bases unmatched. Germline V gene lookup returns CDR1 SGHRS and CDR2 YFSETQ. This CDR3 has 15 residues. The DNA of the CDR3 is TGCGCCAGCAGCGTAGCGGGGGGACGTTACAATGAGCAGTTCTTC. Its protein is CASSVAGGRYNEQFF.

The gene calls are TRBV2 and TRBJ2-5; no reliable D call. This CDR3 contains 12 residues. Germline loops: CDR1 SNHLY, CDR2 FYNNEI. V lost 4 bases, J lost 4 bases, and 7 bases lay in between. In DNA form, the CDR3 reads TGTGCCAGCAGTGGTTGGGGAGAGACCCAGTACTTC. It specifies CASSGWGETQYF.

This chain connects TRBV20-1 to TRBJ2-2, with D possibly matching TRBD1 (6 bases). Germline CDR1 DFQATT, CDR2 SNEGSKA (reference sequence). The CDR3 is 15 amino acids. Trimming stripped 1 base from V and 3 bases from J, with 12 bases between. The CDR3 is CSARVQGHDTGELFF. CDR3 DNA sequence: TGCAGTGCTAGAGTCCAGGGACACGACACCGGGGAGCTGTTTTTT.

The table lists this clonotype with a few counts. The chain links TRBV6-5 to TRBJ2-5; D is perhaps TRBD1 (6 bases). CDR1 and CDR2 from the germline V gene are MNHEY and SVGAGI. The CDR3 is made up of 16 amino acids. V lost 0 bases to trimming and J lost 5 bases, with 16 bases between them. The CDR3 region is CASSYSARGSGETQYF. The CDR3, as DNA: TGTGCCAGCAGTTACTCGGCCAGGGGTTCGGGGGAGACCCAGTACTTC.

This clonotype has more than one count but fewer than ten. The chain combines TRBV7-2 with TRBJ2-2; 11 positions match TRBD2. Losses at the gene ends were 10 bases for V and 6 bases for J; bases not matched to a gene: 7. Germline V gene sequence: CDR1 SGHTA, CDR2 FQGNSA. This CDR3 is 14 amino acids long. The CDR3: CATRLAGLAGELFF. The CDR3 nucleotides read TGTGCCACACGACTAGCGGGGCTGGCCGGGGAGCTGTTTTTT.

The genes are TRBV6-5 and TRBJ1-5; D is uncertain. The CDR3 contains 15 residues. V was clipped by 6 bases and J by 5 bases, with 17 bases between them. Germline assignment: CDR1 MNHEY and CDR2 SVGAGI. CDR3 nucleotide sequence: TGTGCCAGCAGAGCGTACAGCACCTCCGATCAGCCCCAGCATTTT. This translates into CASRAYSTSDQPQHF.

The chain combines TRBV28 with TRBJ2-2, with a tentative D call TRBD2 (6 bases). This CDR3 spans 15 amino acids. V was pared by 3 bases and J by 5 bases, with 13 bases between. CDR1 and CDR2 (germline): MDHEN, SYDVKM. The CDR3 protein is CASSFGSAGTGELFF. CDR3 nucleotides: TGTGCCAGCAGTTTTGGCAGCGCGGGAACCGGGGAGCTGTTTTTT.

The V gene is TRBV10-2, the J gene TRBJ2-1, with 9 nucleotides matching TRBD2. V lost 8 bases, J lost 9 bases, and 5 bases stayed unmatched. The CDR3 spans 12 residues. Germline V lookup: CDR1 WSHSY, CDR2 SAAADI. CDR3 in amino acids: CASRGGATEQFF. CDR3 bases: TGCGCCAGCCGCGGGGGGGCCACTGAGCAGTTCTTC.

Notes on this clonotype: A clone one base away is much larger, so this may be a read error. V and J are TRBV12-3 or TRBV12-4 and TRBJ2-7; tentatively, D is TRBD2 (6 bases). The germline V and J ends were trimmed by 4 bases and 2 bases, with 9 bases remaining between them. This CDR3 region has 13 residues. CDR3 sequence (DNA): TGTGCCAGCAGTTCGGGACTGACCTACGAGCAGTACTTC. Residues: CASSSGLTYEQYF.

The sample holds a few counts of this clonotype. This rearrangement joins TRBV5-1 to TRBJ2-1; D remains ambiguous. The V and J ends lost 0 bases and 11 bases respectively, with 12 bases between them. There are 13 residues in the CDR3. Germline assignment: CDR1 SGHRS and CDR2 YFSETQ. The CDR3: CASSLEVRSKQFF. DNA of the CDR3: TGCGCCAGCAGCTTGGAAGTTCGAAGTAAGCAGTTCTTC.

The sample holds a few counts of this clonotype. V and J are TRBV20-1 and TRBJ1-6, with D perhaps TRBD1 (5 bases). The CDR3 extends over 13 amino acids. The V end was cut by 7 bases, the J end by 10 bases, with 17 bases between. CDR1 DFQATT and CDR2 SNEGSKA come from the germline V gene (reference sequence). This CDR3 is CSVNPGNVSPLHF. The DNA of the CDR3 is TGCAGTGTCAACCCAGGGAACGTCTCACCCCTCCACTTT.

This chain links TRBV24-1 with TRBJ2-1; D tentatively fits TRBD1 or TRBD2 (5 bases each). The CDR3 spans 16 residues. The V gene lost 4 bases and the J gene lost 4 bases, with 16 bases spanning the gap. Per germline, CDR1 KGHDR and CDR2 SFDVKD. CDR3 in DNA: TGTGCCACCAGTGACGCCCCCGGGACGTTATACAATGAGCAGTTCTTC. As protein: CATSDAPGTLYNEQFF.

This clonotype was seen a handful of times. This sequence joins TRBV5-1 and TRBJ1-6, with a tentative D call TRBD1 (5 bases). The CDR3 runs to 15 residues. Per germline, CDR1 SGHRS and CDR2 YFSETQ. Trimming took 0 bases from V and 5 from J, leaving 9 bases between them. The CDR3 nucleotides read TGCGCCAGCAGCTTGGGGGACCAAAATAATTCACCCCTCCACTTT. It specifies CASSLGDQNNSPLHF.

V gene TRBV6-2 or TRBV6-3 combines with J gene TRBJ1-5; TRBD1 aligns across 8 bases. V trimming: 6 bases; J trimming: 6 bases; junction bases outside the gene matches: 7. In germline, CDR1 is MNHEY, CDR2 SVGEGT. The CDR3 length is 14 residues. CDR3: CASSSRGTGQPQHF. As DNA, the CDR3 is TGTGCCAGCAGCTCACGGGGGACAGGTCAGCCCCAGCATTTT.

This chain uses TRBV4-3 with TRBJ2-5, with 10 positions matching TRBD2. Looked up from germline, CDR1 is LGHNA and CDR2 is YSLEER. The junction had 3 bases not matched to a gene; V was cut back by 1 base and J by 4 bases. CDR3 length equals 15 residues. CDR3 residues: CASSQGTSGIETQYF. CDR3 DNA: TGCGCCAGCAGCCAAGGGACTAGCGGCATAGAGACCCAGTACTTC.

The V call is TRBV5-1, the J call TRBJ2-1, with no clear D. Germline CDR1 is SGHRS and CDR2 is YFSETQ. This CDR3 comprises 13 residues. The ends were cut back, 0 bases at V and 7 bases at J, with 8 bases in the middle. Here the CDR3 DNA reads TGCGCCAGCAGCTTGGCCATGGTTAATGAGCAGTTCTTC. Amino acid sequence: CASSLAMVNEQFF.

J is TRBJ1-1 and V is TRBV5-1; TRBD1 aligns across 8 bases. The CDR3 has 15 amino acids. The trim removed 2 bases at V and 0 bases at J, leaving 3 bases unmatched. The V gene's germline CDR1 is SGHRS and CDR2 YFSETQ. This CDR3 reads CASSFLGQVNTEAFF. CDR3 DNA: TGCGCCAGCAGCTTCCTGGGACAGGTGAACACTGAAGCTTTCTTT.

This clonotype was counted between two and nine times. The chain is built from TRBV3-1 and TRBJ2-7; D is tentatively TRBD1 or TRBD2 (5 bases each). CDR3 size: 14 residues. The V end was cut by 3 bases, the J end by 0 bases, with 9 bases between. Germline V CDR1 and CDR2: LGHDT, YNNKEL (reference sequence). CDR3 region: CASSQGPSSYEQYF. The DNA of the CDR3 is TGTGCCAGCAGCCAGGGACCCTCCTCCTACGAGCAGTACTTC.

V gene TRBV7-8 combines with J gene TRBJ2-2, with a possible D match to TRBD2 (6 bases). This CDR3 is built from 14 residues. Germline assignment: CDR1 SGHVS and CDR2 FQNEAQ. V lost 5 bases to trimming and J lost 5 bases, with 12 bases between them. In nucleotides, the CDR3 is TGTGCCAGCAGCCAGGGAGGCCAGACCGGGGAGCTGTTTTTT. Protein sequence: CASSQGGQTGELFF.

The chain combines TRBV6-2 or TRBV6-3 with TRBJ1-2; a possible D gene is TRBD1 (6 bases). With 6 bases removed from V and 7 bases from J, the gap between germline ends came to 18 bases. CDR1 and CDR2 (germline): MNHEY, SVGEGT. This CDR3 contains 14 residues. Here the CDR3 reads CASSLGQFRVGYTF. DNA for the CDR3: TGTGCCAGCAGCCTTGGACAGTTCAGAGTTGGCTACACCTTC.

This clonotype was counted only a few times. The gene calls are TRBV7-8 and TRBJ2-3; maybe TRBD1 (6 bases). The CDR3 loop spans 16 amino acids. Germline values: CDR1 SGHVS, CDR2 FQNEAQ. Trimming pared 1 base from V and 5 bases from J, leaving 16 bases between. CDR3 in DNA: TGTGCCAGCAGCTTAGTTAGCGCCTTAGGGGGAGATACGCAGTATTTT. As protein: CASSLVSALGGDTQYF.

The chain recombines TRBV5-1 with TRBJ1-3; D not resolved. Trimming removed 4 bases at V and 0 bases at J, with 8 bases between. The CDR3 covers 14 residues. The germline CDR1 and CDR2 sequences are SGHRS and YFSETQ. CDR3 coding DNA: TGCGCCAGCAGCGAAGGGAGCTCTGGAAACACCATATATTTT. As protein: CASSEGSSGNTIYF.

This clonotype occurred a few times. The rearrangement uses TRBV12-5 and TRBJ1-5, with 10 bases matching TRBD1. The CDR3 consists of 13 residues. Germline values: CDR1 LGHNT, CDR2 FRNRAP. V was clipped by 4 bases and J by 7 bases; unmatched bases: 1. CDR3 protein: CASGSGQGQPQHF. The CDR3 DNA sequence: TGTGCTAGTGGTTCGGGACAGGGGCAGCCCCAGCATTTT.

In this sample, this clonotype turned up a few times. The rearrangement uses TRBV7-2 and TRBJ2-1, with 8 bases aligning to TRBD2. This CDR3 contains 16 residues. Germline CDR1 is SGHTA and CDR2 is FQGNSA. The junction had 13 bases not matched to a gene; V was cut back by 4 bases and J by 8 bases. DNA of the CDR3: TGTGCCAGCAGCTCTGCGGTCGGGGGGGGCAGGGATGAGCAGTTCTTC. Its translation: CASSSAVGGGRDEQFF.

There are a few counts of this clonotype. The genes are TRBV19 and TRBJ1-1, with TRBD1 matching over 7 bases. CDR1 is LNHDA and CDR2 is SQIVND in the germline V gene (reference sequence). Trimming cost V 11 bases and J 8 bases; bases outside gene matches: 8. The CDR3 contains 11 residues. The CDR3 here is CAAGTVSEAFF. CDR3 sequence (DNA): TGTGCCGCCGGGACAGTTAGCGAAGCTTTCTTT. The full variable domain, with the rest looked up from reference TRBV19 and TRBJ1-1, is DGGITQSPKYLFRKEGQNVTLSCEQNLNHDAMYWYRQDPGQGLRLIYYSQIVNDFQKGDIAEGYSVSREKKESFPLTVTSAQKNPTAFYLCAAGTVSEAFFGQGTRLTVV.

This chain uses TRBV7-3 with TRBJ2-5; D possibly corresponds to TRBD2 (5 bases). CDR1 and CDR2 (germline): SGHTA, FQGTGA. The V end lost 1 base, the J end lost 9 bases, and 9 bases lay between the germline ends. The CDR3 spans 12 residues. Written as DNA, the CDR3 is TGTGCCAGCAGCTTAAGGACTGGGGCCCAGTACTTC. Its translation: CASSLRTGAQYF.

The rearrangement uses TRBV29-1 and TRBJ2-4; TRBD2 is a possible D gene (6 bases). There are 13 residues in the CDR3. Germline V lookup: CDR1 SQVTM, CDR2 ANQGSEA. Trimming removed 7 bases at V and 0 bases at J, with 10 bases between. CDR3 bases: TGCAGCGGGGGGGACCTAGCCAAAAACATTCAGTACTTC. Translating it yields CSGGDLAKNIQYF.